This passage covers 32 T cell receptor beta chains from one sample sequenced in a study of blood T cell repertoires in COVID-19. The protocol was immunoSEQ multiplex PCR, while the TCRdb copy is restricted to in-frame clones and leaves out a portion. The sample consists of some 270,000 clones, under 90% of them appearing once. Sequencing was performed on PBMCs or T cells enriched from blood (not recorded which). The receptors shown here come from a woman aged 55-70 years who had recovered from COVID-19.

The chain recombines TRBV6-6 with TRBJ1-1; 8 nucleotides align to TRBD1. The V gene's germline CDR1 is MNHNY and CDR2 SVGAGI (reference sequence). The CDR3 extends over 14 amino acids. V dropped 6 bases and J dropped 4; count of bases not matched to a gene: 7. The CDR3 DNA reads as TGTGCCAGCAGAACTCAGGGGGCAGGCACTGAAGCTTTCTTT. Translated, it gives CASRTQGAGTEAFF.

This chain connects TRBV30 to TRBJ1-2; a possible D gene is TRBD1 (5 bases). CDR1 is GTSNPN and CDR2 is SVGIG in the germline V gene (reference sequence). The germline V and J ends were trimmed by 2 bases and 5 bases, with 9 bases remaining between them. The length of the CDR3 is 12 residues. The CDR3 sequence is CAWSSTAYGYTF. The CDR3, as DNA: TGTGCCTGGAGTTCGACAGCTTATGGCTACACCTTC. Filled out from reference TRBV30 and TRBJ1-2, the complete variable domain reads SQTIHQWPATLVQPVGSPLSLECTVEGTSNPNLYWYRQAAGRGLQLLFYSVGIGQISSEVPQNLSASRPQDRQFILSSKKLLLSDSGFYLCAWSSTAYGYTFGSGTRLTVV.

The V and J genes are TRBV10-1 and TRBJ2-3; TRBD1 aligns across 7 bases. The CDR3 has 12 amino acids. Germline V gene data show CDR1 as WNHNN and CDR2 as SYGVQD (reference sequence). V was pared by 4 bases and J by 6 bases, with 1 base of the junction left unmatched. CDR3 sequence reads: CASSGQGDTQYF. CDR3 sequence (DNA): TGCGCCAGCAGTGGACAGGGCGATACGCAGTATTTT.

The chain employs TRBV30 and TRBJ2-7; tentative D call: TRBD2 (5 bases). Trimming left V 8 bases short and J 2 bases short, with 10 bases between. The CDR3 spans 11 residues. Germline-derived CDR1 and CDR2 are GTSNPN and SVGIG (reference sequence). The CDR3 DNA follows: TGTGCCCTCGGGGATACCTACGAGCAGTACTTC. Its translation: CALGDTYEQYF.

The chain uses TRBV19 and TRBJ2-2; TRBD2 agrees at 8 bases. CDR1 is LNHDA and CDR2 is SQIVND in the germline V gene (reference sequence). This CDR3 comprises 16 residues. Trimming at V came to 5 bases and at J to 1 base, leaving 6 bases not matched to a gene. CDR3 sequence: CASSRVAGLNTGELFF. CDR3 DNA sequence: TGTGCCAGTAGTCGGGTAGCGGGGCTGAACACCGGGGAGCTGTTTTTT.

This chain connects TRBV5-1 to TRBJ1-3; no firm D call. Germline V gene data show CDR1 as SGHRS and CDR2 as YFSETQ. This CDR3 is built from 15 residues. The V end lost 0 bases, the J end lost 2 bases, and 9 bases lay between the germline ends. The CDR3 nucleotides read TGCGCCAGCAGCTTGGATAGCTCCACTGGAAACACCATATATTTT. This sequence encodes CASSLDSSTGNTIYF.

The CDR3 is CASSYSPVDKNTIYF. As DNA, the CDR3 is TGTGCCAGCAGTTACTCGCCGGTGGACAAAAACACCATATATTTT. The chain carries TRBV6-5 and TRBJ1-3; D might be TRBD1 (5 bases). Trimming pared 0 bases from V and 6 bases from J, leaving 12 bases between. Germline CDR1 reads MNHEY; CDR2 reads SVGAGI. The CDR3 consists of 15 residues.

The chain uses TRBV11-2 and TRBJ2-1, with D possibly matching TRBD2 (6 bases). V lost 2 bases, J lost 4 bases, and 15 bases lay in between. Germline V gene data show CDR1 as SGHAT and CDR2 as FQNNGV. CDR3 length: 16 amino acids. Written as DNA, the CDR3 is TGTGCCAGCAGCTTAACCCTTAGCGGTAGTTACAATGAGCAGTTCTTC. This sequence encodes CASSLTLSGSYNEQFF.

This chain joins TRBV5-1 and TRBJ2-3, with a tentative D call TRBD1 (5 bases). Germline V gene data show CDR1 as SGHRS and CDR2 as YFSETQ. Between the trimmed V and J ends, which lost 2 bases and 5 bases, there was a span of 9 bases. The CDR3 length is 13 residues. The CDR3 spells CASSFWGRDTQYF. For the CDR3, the DNA is TGCGCCAGCAGCTTTTGGGGCCGAGATACGCAGTATTTT.

The rearrangement uses TRBV19 and TRBJ2-5; a possible D gene is TRBD2 (6 bases). CDR1 is LNHDA, CDR2 SQIVND, per germline (reference sequence). Trimming removed 3 bases from V and 2 bases from J, with 13 bases in between. This CDR3 has 15 amino acids. CDR3 DNA: TGTGCCAGTAGTATGGTCCGGGAGCTACAAGAGACCCAGTACTTC. Encoded protein: CASSMVRELQETQYF.

The V gene is TRBV15, the J gene TRBJ2-7; no clear D. Germline CDR1 reads LNHNV; CDR2 reads YYDKDF (reference sequence). V lost 0 bases and J 5 bases, leaving 11 bases between the germline ends. The length of the CDR3 is 14 residues. The CDR3 spells CATSRDTYYHEQYF. The CDR3 DNA is TGTGCCACCAGCAGAGACACATACTACCACGAGCAGTACTTC.

In its sample, this clone was seen once. V gene TRBV21-1 combines with J gene TRBJ1-5. TRBV21-1 corresponds to a pseudogene. The length of the CDR3 is 15 residues. The CDR3 spells CASSKADPPGGPQHF. The DNA of the CDR3 is TGTGCCAGCAGCAAAGCCGACCCTCCGGGAGGGCCCCAGCATTTT.

This clone was seen a single time. The gene calls are TRBV5-8 and TRBJ1-6; D is perhaps TRBD1 (5 bases). Trimming removed 3 bases at V and 4 bases at J, with 11 bases between. There are 15 residues in the CDR3. CDR1 SGHTS and CDR2 YDEGEE come from the germline V gene. The DNA of the CDR3 is TGTGCCAGCAGCTCCAGGGTACCGTATAATTCACCCCTCCACTTT. Encoded protein: CASSSRVPYNSPLHF.

The chain has TRBV13 and TRBJ1-1; D not certain. From germline, CDR1 is PRHDT and CDR2 FYEKMQ (reference sequence). V lost 5 bases to trimming and J lost 1 base, with 8 bases between them. This CDR3 region has 13 residues. This chain's CDR3 is CASSGGPNTEAFF. As DNA, the CDR3 is TGTGCCAGCAGCGGCGGGCCGAACACTGAAGCTTTCTTT. The whole variable domain, filled in from reference TRBV13 and TRBJ1-1, reads AAGVIQSPRHLIKEKRETATLKCYPIPRHDTVYWYQQGPGQDPQFLISFYEKMQSDKGSIPDRFSAQQFSDYHSELNMSSLELGDSALYFCASSGGPNTEAFFGQGTRLTVV.

The J gene is TRBJ2-3, the V gene TRBV21-1; the table's TRBD2 call for D was not verified on the DNA. TRBV21-1 is described as a pseudogene. This CDR3 has 16 residues. The CDR3 DNA is TGTGCCAGCAGCAAAGTCACGGTCGCTAGCACAGATACGCAGTATTTT. Protein product: CASSKVTVASTDTQYF.

V and J are TRBV18 and TRBJ1-6, with a tentative D call TRBD1 (5 bases). V was trimmed by 2 bases and J by 8 bases, leaving 10 bases between them. This CDR3 has 14 amino acids. Germline V CDR1 and CDR2: KGHSH, LQKENI. CDR3 protein: CASSPVGGDSPLHF. As DNA, the CDR3 is TGTGCCAGCTCACCAGTAGGAGGGGATTCACCCCTCCACTTT.

This rearrangement joins TRBV5-1 to TRBJ1-2, with D possibly TRBD1 on 5 matching bases. V was cut by 4 bases and J by 4 bases, with 11 bases left in between. The CDR3 loop spans 13 amino acids. Germline CDR1 SGHRS, CDR2 YFSETQ. CDR3 nucleotide sequence: TGCGCCAGCAGCGACAGTTCCGGCTATGGCTACACCTTC. Amino acids: CASSDSSGYGYTF.

This clone was observed a few times. The gene calls are TRBV7-6 and TRBJ2-1, with D hard to call. Deletions cut 0 bases from V and 5 bases from J, with 8 bases between. Germline-derived CDR1 and CDR2 are SGHVS and FNYEAQ. This CDR3 is 14 amino acids long. CDR3 coding DNA: TGTGCCAGCAGCTTAGCGCGAACCAACAATGAGCAGTTCTTC. Residues: CASSLARTNNEQFF.

The chain uses TRBV19 and TRBJ2-3; D ambiguous. Between the trimmed V and J ends, which lost 3 bases and 5 bases, there was a span of 12 bases. The CDR3 is 14 amino acids. The V gene's germline CDR1 is LNHDA and CDR2 SQIVND (reference sequence). Here the CDR3 DNA reads TGTGCCAGTAGTATGGGCAGGAAAGTAGATACGCAGTATTTT. Its protein product is CASSMGRKVDTQYF. Using reference TRBV19 and TRBJ2-3 for the parts outside the CDR3, the full variable domain is DGGITQSPKYLFRKEGQNVTLSCEQNLNHDAMYWYRQDPGQGLRLIYYSQIVNDFQKGDIAEGYSVSREKKESFPLTVTSAQKNPTAFYLCASSMGRKVDTQYFGPGTRLTVL.

This clone was picked up one time. This chain joins TRBV6-5 and TRBJ2-7; TRBD1 aligns across 9 bases. Germline V CDR1 and CDR2: MNHEY, SVGAGI. This CDR3 comprises 15 residues. After removal of 4 bases from V and 1 base from J, the junction contained 5 bases not matched to a gene. CDR3 region: CASSSLGTGSYEQYF. The CDR3 DNA is TGTGCCAGCAGTTCACTTGGGACAGGGTCCTACGAGCAGTACTTC.

V is TRBV28 and J is TRBJ1-4; D call uncertain. There are 15 residues in the CDR3. The V gene's germline CDR1 is MDHEN and CDR2 SYDVKM. V gave up 5 bases and J gave up 0 bases, with 10 bases separating them. The CDR3 DNA sequence: TGTGCCAGCAGTATCTCTTTTGCAACTAATGAAAAACTGTTTTTT. This encodes CASSISFATNEKLFF.

The V call is TRBV9, the J call TRBJ2-1; 9 bases fit TRBD2. Germline CDR1 reads SGDLS; CDR2 reads YYNGEE. This CDR3 region has 16 residues. Unmatched junction bases numbered 14, after V lost 3 bases and J lost 10 bases. CDR3 sequence: CASSESGLAQLGEQFF. In DNA, the CDR3 is TGTGCCAGCAGCGAATCGGGACTAGCCCAGTTAGGGGAGCAGTTCTTC.

This chain's CDR3 is CASSSGTGSYQPQHF. The CDR3 region has the DNA TGTGCCAGCAGTTCCGGGACAGGGAGTTACCAGCCCCAGCATTTT. The V and J genes are TRBV27 and TRBJ1-5; 9 nucleotides align to TRBD1. V was pared by 4 bases and J by 7 bases, with 8 bases of the junction left unmatched. Looked up from germline, CDR1 is MNHEY and CDR2 is SMNVEV (reference sequence). This CDR3 is 15 amino acids long.

In the case of this clone: This CDR3 is also generated by other DNA sequences in the sample. The chain links TRBV2 to TRBJ2-3; 8 nucleotides line up with TRBD2. CDR1 is SNHLY, CDR2 FYNNEI, per germline. The CDR3 runs 15 residues. Trimming at V came to 4 bases and at J to 3 bases, leaving 6 bases not matched to a gene. As DNA, the CDR3 is TGTGCCAGCAGTGGGCGGGCGGGAGGTACAGATACGCAGTATTTT. It encodes CASSGRAGGTDTQYF.

This rearrangement joins TRBV5-1 to TRBJ1-2; D gene unclear. The CDR3 totals 15 residues. V lost 4 bases to trimming and J lost 0 bases, with 13 bases between them. CDR1 is SGHRS and CDR2 is YFSETQ in the germline V gene. The CDR3 region is CASSHGSLANYGYTF. The DNA for the CDR3 is TGCGCCAGCAGCCATGGGTCTCTAGCTAACTATGGCTACACCTTC.

V gene TRBV14 combines with J gene TRBJ2-1; the D gene is possibly TRBD2 (6 bases). Germline V CDR1 and CDR2: SGHDN, FVKESK. V lost 4 bases, J lost 7 bases, and 8 bases lay in between. The CDR3 spans 12 residues. CDR3 sequence: CASSPGENEQFF. CDR3 sequence (DNA): TGTGCCAGCAGCCCGGGGGAGAATGAGCAGTTCTTC.

A few counts support this clone. The chain combines TRBV18 with TRBJ2-7, with D possibly matching TRBD1 (5 bases). V lost 3 bases, J lost 5 bases, and 14 bases lay in between. The CDR3 contains 14 residues. Germline V gene sequence: CDR1 KGHSH, CDR2 LQKENI. The CDR3 is CASSPDSGMNEQYF. The CDR3 bases are TGTGCCAGCTCACCCGATTCAGGGATGAACGAGCAGTACTTC.

The V and J genes are TRBV5-5 and TRBJ2-2; 7 nucleotides line up with TRBD1. Per the germline V gene, CDR1 is SGHKS and CDR2 is YYEKEE (reference sequence). Trimming removed 4 bases from V and 5 bases from J; junction bases left unmatched: 11. CDR3 length: 16 amino acids. As DNA, the CDR3 is TGTGCCAGCAGCCTTTATACAGGGGACATAACCGGGGAGCTGTTTTTT. Its translation: CASSLYTGDITGELFF. Based on the CDR3 plus reference TRBV5-5 and TRBJ2-2, the full variable domain is DAGVTQSPTHLIKTRGQQVTLRCSPISGHKSVSWYQQVLGQGPQFIFQYYEKEERGRGNFPDRFSARQFPNYSSELNVNALLLGDSALYLCASSLYTGDITGELFFGEGSRLTVL.

The chain combines TRBV7-9 with TRBJ1-5, with D perhaps TRBD1 (5 bases). This CDR3 region has 14 residues. V lost 5 bases, J lost 0 bases, and 8 bases lay in between. Germline V gene lookup returns CDR1 SEHNR and CDR2 FQNEAQ (reference sequence). The CDR3, as DNA: TGTGCCAGCAGCCCACAGGATAGCAATCAGCCCCAGCATTTT. Its translation is CASSPQDSNQPQHF.

This chain links TRBV25-1 with TRBJ2-1; 11 positions match TRBD2. The CDR3 has 17 amino acids. Germline CDR1 MGHDK, CDR2 SYGVNS. V was clipped by 0 bases and J by 6 bases; unmatched bases: 7. The CDR3 reads CASSEYKGTSGSNEQFF. The CDR3 DNA follows: TGTGCCAGCAGTGAATATAAGGGAACTAGCGGGAGCAATGAGCAGTTCTTC.

The genes are TRBV5-1 and TRBJ2-1; the match to TRBD2 covers 9 bases. The V gene end was trimmed by 5 bases and the J gene end by 6 bases; junction bases not matched to a gene: 9. Germline V gene sequence: CDR1 SGHRS, CDR2 YFSETQ. The CDR3 consists of 15 residues. The CDR3 bases are TGCGCCAGCAGTTGGCCGGGACTAGCACTCAATGAGCAGTTCTTC. Translated, it gives CASSWPGLALNEQFF. Based on the CDR3 plus reference TRBV5-1 and TRBJ2-1, the full variable domain is KAGVTQTPRYLIKTRGQQVTLSCSPISGHRSVSWYQQTPGQGLQFLFEYFSETQRNKGNFPGRFSGRQFSNSRSEMNVSTLELGDSALYLCASSWPGLALNEQFFGPGTRLTVL.

This chain connects TRBV7-3 to TRBJ1-6; 8 bases align to TRBD1. V lost 5 bases, J lost 13 bases, and 4 bases stayed unmatched. Germline CDR1 SGHTA, CDR2 FQGTGA. The CDR3 contains 12 residues. The CDR3: CASSTGQGPLHF. The CDR3 nucleotides are TGTGCCAGCAGCACTGGACAGGGCCCCCTCCACTTT.